This TCR beta chain was observed in a study of monozygotic twins with inflammatory bowel disease. The study's findings and limits: Healthy twins showed more clonotype sharing with others than IBD patients, especially patients with disease activity. The data did not back a single strong IBD-associated clonotype or signal.

For each CDR3 protein, TCRdb gives one entry from its re-call of the 5' RACE reads, without DNA. The sample's table shows around 410,000 distinct CDR3 sequences. Without any T cell sorting, total RNA was isolated from whole blood. The CDR3 is 12 residues long. In germline, CDR1 is SEHNR, CDR2 FQNEAQ (reference sequence). To note about this clonotype: The antigen is unknown.

Source material: blood. The receptor was derived from a human donor with ulcerative colitis or Crohn's disease, or a healthy co-twin of an affected twin (not recorded which). This sequence joins TRBV7-9 and TRBJ2-2. This chain's CDR3 is CASSSIAGELFF.